This T cell receptor (beta chain) was identified during a study of blood T cells in healthy people across ages. CDR3 size: 16 residues. Looked up from germline, CDR1 is MDHEN and CDR2 is SYDVKM. V was pared by 5 bases and J by 5 bases, with 10 bases of the junction left unmatched. With a J-beta primer mix and a sample-barcoded 5' primer, a second PCR ran about 7 to 11 cycles. Every molecule of cDNA carried a tag from a template-switch adaptor with 12 random nucleotides. MiXCR was run by TCRdb on the 5' RACE reads, yielding one entry per CDR3 protein. The table includes hundreds of thousands of distinct CDR3 sequences, approximately 55% detected once. Only a few counts were recorded for this clonotype.

J is TRBJ2-3 and V is TRBV28, with 10 bases matching TRBD2. The clonotype originates from an elderly man in good health. Specimen: blood. Here the CDR3 reads CASSQTLAGSRDTQYF. DNA for the CDR3: TGTGCCAGCAGTCAAACACTAGCGGGATCAAGAGATACGCAGTATTTT.